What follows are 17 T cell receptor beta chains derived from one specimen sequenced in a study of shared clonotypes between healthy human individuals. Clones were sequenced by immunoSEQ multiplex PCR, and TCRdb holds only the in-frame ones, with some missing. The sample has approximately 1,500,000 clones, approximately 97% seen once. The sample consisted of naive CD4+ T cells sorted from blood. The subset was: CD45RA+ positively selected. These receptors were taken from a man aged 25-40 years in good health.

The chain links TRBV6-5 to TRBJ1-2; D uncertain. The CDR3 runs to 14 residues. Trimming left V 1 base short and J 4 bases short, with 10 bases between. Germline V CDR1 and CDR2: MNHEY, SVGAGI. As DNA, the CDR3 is TGTGCCAGCAGTTACTTCGCACCGATCTATGGCTACACCTTC. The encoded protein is CASSYFAPIYGYTF.

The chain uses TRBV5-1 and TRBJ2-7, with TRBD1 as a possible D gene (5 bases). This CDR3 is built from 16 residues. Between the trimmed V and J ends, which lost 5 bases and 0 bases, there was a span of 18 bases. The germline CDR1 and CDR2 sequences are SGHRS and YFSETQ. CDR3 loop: CASSPGGAKSSYEQYF. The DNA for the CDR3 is TGCGCCAGCAGTCCGGGTGGGGCCAAAAGCTCCTACGAGCAGTACTTC.

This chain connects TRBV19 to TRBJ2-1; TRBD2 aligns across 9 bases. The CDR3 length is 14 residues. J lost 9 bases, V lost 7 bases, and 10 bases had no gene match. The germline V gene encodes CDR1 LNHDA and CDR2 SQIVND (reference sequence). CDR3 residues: CASTRVAGDSEQFF. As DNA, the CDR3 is TGTGCCAGTACCCGAGTAGCGGGAGACAGTGAGCAGTTCTTC.

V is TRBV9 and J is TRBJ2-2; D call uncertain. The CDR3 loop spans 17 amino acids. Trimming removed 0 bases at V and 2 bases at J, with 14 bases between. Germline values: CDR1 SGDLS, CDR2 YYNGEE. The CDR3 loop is CASSVGTSLTNTGELFF. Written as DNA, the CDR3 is TGTGCCAGCAGCGTAGGTACTTCCCTCACCAACACCGGGGAGCTGTTTTTT.

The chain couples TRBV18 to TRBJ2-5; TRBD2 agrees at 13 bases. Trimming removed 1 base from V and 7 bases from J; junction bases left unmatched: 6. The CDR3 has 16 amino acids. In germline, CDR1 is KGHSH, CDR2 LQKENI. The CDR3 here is CASSPRRTSGGGTQYF. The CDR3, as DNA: TGTGCCAGCTCACCACGCCGGACTAGCGGGGGTGGGACCCAGTACTTC.

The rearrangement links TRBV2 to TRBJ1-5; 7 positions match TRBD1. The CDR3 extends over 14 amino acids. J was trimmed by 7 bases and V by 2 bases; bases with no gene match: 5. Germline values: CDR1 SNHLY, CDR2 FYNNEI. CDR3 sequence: CASSESAGGQPQHF. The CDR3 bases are TGTGCCAGCAGTGAATCGGCAGGGGGACAGCCCCAGCATTTT. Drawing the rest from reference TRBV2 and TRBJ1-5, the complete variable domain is EPEVTQTPSHQVTQMGQEVILRCVPISNHLYFYWYRQILGQKVEFLVSFYNNEISEKSEIFDDQFSVERPDGSNFTLKIRSTKLEDSAMYFCASSESAGGQPQHFGDGTRLSIL.

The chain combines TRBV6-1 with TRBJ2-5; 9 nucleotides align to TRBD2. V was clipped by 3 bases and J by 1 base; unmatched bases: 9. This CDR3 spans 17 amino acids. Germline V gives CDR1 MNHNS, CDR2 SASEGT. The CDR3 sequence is CASSDLRLAESQETQYF. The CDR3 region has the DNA TGTGCCAGCAGTGACCTTCGACTAGCGGAGTCCCAAGAGACCCAGTACTTC.

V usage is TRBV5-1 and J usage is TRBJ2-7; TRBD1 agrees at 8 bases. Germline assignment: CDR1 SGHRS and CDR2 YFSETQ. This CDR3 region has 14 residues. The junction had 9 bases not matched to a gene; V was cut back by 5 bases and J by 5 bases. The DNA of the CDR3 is TGCGCCAGCAGTTCAGGGGGCAGTATGAACGAGCAGTACTTC. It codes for CASSSGGSMNEQYF.

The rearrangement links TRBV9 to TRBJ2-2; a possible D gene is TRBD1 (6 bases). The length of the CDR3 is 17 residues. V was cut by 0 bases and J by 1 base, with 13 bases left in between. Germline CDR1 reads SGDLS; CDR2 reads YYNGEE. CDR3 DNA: TGTGCCAGCAGCGTAGCAGCAACAGGGATGAACACCGGGGAGCTGTTTTTT. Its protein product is CASSVAATGMNTGELFF.

The CDR3 region is CASSFGQGREKLFF. The DNA of the CDR3 is TGTGCCAGCAGCTTCGGGCAGGGTCGCGAAAAACTGTTTTTT. The chain combines TRBV11-2 with TRBJ1-4; possibly TRBD1 for D (5 bases). CDR1 is SGHAT, CDR2 FQNNGV, per germline. V lost 3 bases to trimming and J lost 8 bases, with 13 bases between them. The CDR3 loop spans 14 amino acids. The full variable domain, rest sourced from reference TRBV11-2 and TRBJ1-4, is EAGVAQSPRYKIIEKRQSVAFWCNPISGHATLYWYQQILGQGPKLLIQFQNNGVVDDSQLPKDRFSAERLKGVDSTLKIQPAKLEDSAVYLCASSFGQGREKLFFGSGTQLSVL.

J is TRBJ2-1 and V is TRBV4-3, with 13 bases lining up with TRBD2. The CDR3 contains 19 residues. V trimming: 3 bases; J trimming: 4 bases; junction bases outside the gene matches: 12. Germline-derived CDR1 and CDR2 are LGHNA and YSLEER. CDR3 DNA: TGCGCCAGCAGCCACAAACTAGCGGGAGGGACTTGGGAATACAATGAGCAGTTCTTC. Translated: CASSHKLAGGTWEYNEQFF.

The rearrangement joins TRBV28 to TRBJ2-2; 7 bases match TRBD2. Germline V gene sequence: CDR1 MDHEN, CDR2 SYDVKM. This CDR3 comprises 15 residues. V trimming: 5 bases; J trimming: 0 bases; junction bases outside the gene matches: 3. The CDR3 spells CASSRTRPNTGELFF. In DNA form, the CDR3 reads TGTGCCAGCAGTCGGACTAGACCGAACACCGGGGAGCTGTTTTTT.

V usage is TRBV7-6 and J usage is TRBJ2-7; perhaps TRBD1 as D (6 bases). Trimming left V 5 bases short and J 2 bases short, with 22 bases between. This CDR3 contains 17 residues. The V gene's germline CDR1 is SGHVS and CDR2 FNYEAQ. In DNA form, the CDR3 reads TGTGCCAGCAGCAAAGGTCCGCAGGGGAACGTTGCCTACGAGCAGTACTTC. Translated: CASSKGPQGNVAYEQYF.

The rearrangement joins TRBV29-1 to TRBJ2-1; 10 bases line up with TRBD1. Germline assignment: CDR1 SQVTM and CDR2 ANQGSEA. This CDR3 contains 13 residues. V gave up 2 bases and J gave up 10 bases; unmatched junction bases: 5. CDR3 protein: CSVESGTGEEQFF. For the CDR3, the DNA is TGCAGCGTTGAATCCGGGACAGGGGAAGAGCAGTTCTTC.

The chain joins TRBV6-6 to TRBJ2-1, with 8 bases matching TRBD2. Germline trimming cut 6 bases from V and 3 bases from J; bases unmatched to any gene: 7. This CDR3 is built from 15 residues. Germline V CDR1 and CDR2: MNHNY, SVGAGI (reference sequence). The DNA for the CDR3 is TGTGCCAGCAGGACAACTAGCGGCAACTACAATGAGCAGTTCTTC. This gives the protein CASRTTSGNYNEQFF.

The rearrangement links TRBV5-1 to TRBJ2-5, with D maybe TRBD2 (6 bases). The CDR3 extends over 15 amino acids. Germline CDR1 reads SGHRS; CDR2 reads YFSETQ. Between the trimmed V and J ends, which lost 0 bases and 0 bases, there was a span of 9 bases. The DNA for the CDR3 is TGCGCCAGCAGCTTGGCGGGAGCTTACCAAGAGACCCAGTACTTC. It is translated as CASSLAGAYQETQYF.

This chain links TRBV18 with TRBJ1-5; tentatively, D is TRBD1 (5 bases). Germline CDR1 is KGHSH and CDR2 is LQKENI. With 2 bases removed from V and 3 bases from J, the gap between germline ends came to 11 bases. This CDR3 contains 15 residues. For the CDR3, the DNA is TGTGCCAGCTCACCAGCGATAGGACACAATCAGCCCCAGCATTTT. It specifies CASSPAIGHNQPQHF.